A single sample is the source of the 22 T cell receptor beta chains below, sequenced in a study of T-cell reconstitution after alpha-beta-depleted transplantation in children. Unique molecular identifiers were incorporated into the prepared TCRbeta library. TCRdb recomputed calls from the PCR reads with MiXCR, one row per CDR3 protein. The sample includes around 370,000 distinct CDR3 sequences, 10% to 13% seen only once; the top ten take 2% to 3%. Here the sequenced sample was PBMCs from the stem cell graft donor, taken from the stem cell graft. The receptors here all came from a human donor who donated a stem cell graft to a child with acute lymphoblastic leukemia.

V and J are TRBV9 and TRBJ2-7; 7 bases line up with TRBD2. This CDR3 has 17 residues. Germline CDR1 reads SGDLS; CDR2 reads YYNGEE. Unmatched junction bases numbered 18, after V lost 5 bases and J lost 4 bases. The CDR3 spells CASSIGLGAGAGYEQYF. CDR3 bases: TGTGCCAGCAGTATTGGGCTGGGTGCGGGAGCAGGATACGAGCAGTACTTC.

The chain links TRBV6-1 to TRBJ2-2; 8 nucleotides line up with TRBD2. The germline V gene encodes CDR1 MNHNS and CDR2 SASEGT. The CDR3 covers 18 residues. With V trimmed by 3 bases and J by 2 bases, 11 bases remained unmatched. For the CDR3, the DNA is TGTGCCAGCAGTGACCCACGGCTCACTAGCGGTAACACCGGGGAGCTGTTTTTT. Encoded protein: CASSDPRLTSGNTGELFF.

Many counts were recorded for this clonotype. This chain uses TRBV5-1 with TRBJ1-2; 7 bases align to TRBD1. CDR3 size: 16 residues. CDR1 is SGHRS, CDR2 YFSETQ, per germline. The ends lost 1 base at V and 5 bases at J; junction bases unmatched: 11. In DNA, the CDR3 is TGCGCCAGCAGCTTGACGAACCAGGGGGAAGCATATGGCTACACCTTC. Translating it yields CASSLTNQGEAYGYTF.

This clonotype was counted a few times. The rearrangement joins TRBV20-1 to TRBJ2-5, with 8 bases fitting TRBD2. V was pared by 7 bases and J by 7 bases, with 14 bases of the junction left unmatched. The CDR3 length is 14 residues. In germline, CDR1 is DFQATT, CDR2 SNEGSKA (reference sequence). The CDR3 DNA follows: TGCAGTGTCCCCCGGGGGGGCTACGAGGGGACCCAGTACTTC. Translation gives CSVPRGGYEGTQYF.

This clonotype was counted many times. The rearrangement joins TRBV3-1 to TRBJ1-1, with a possible D match to TRBD1 (5 bases). Germline loops: CDR1 LGHDT, CDR2 YNNKEL (reference sequence). This CDR3 is built from 16 residues. V gave up 1 base and J gave up 6 bases, with 18 bases separating them. The CDR3 nucleotides are TGTGCCAGCAGCCAAGGCCTCGGGGCGCGGGTACCTGAAGCTTTCTTT. This sequence encodes CASSQGLGARVPEAFF. Combining the CDR3 with reference TRBV3-1 and TRBJ1-1 gives the whole variable domain DTAVSQTPKYLVTQMGNDKSIKCEQNLGHDTMYWYKQDSKKFLKIMFSYNNKELIINETVPNRFSPKSPDKAHLNLHINSLELGDSAVYFCASSQGLGARVPEAFFGQGTRLTVV.

This rearrangement joins TRBV29-1 to TRBJ2-1; 9 bases are shared with TRBD2. The trim removed 2 bases at V and 0 bases at J, leaving 5 bases unmatched. Germline assignment: CDR1 SQVTM and CDR2 ANQGSEA. CDR3 length: 16 amino acids. The CDR3 sequence is CSVEKSGRHSYNEQFF. In DNA form, the CDR3 reads TGCAGCGTTGAAAAAAGCGGGAGGCACTCCTACAATGAGCAGTTCTTC.

Only a few counts were recorded for this clonotype. V and J are TRBV19 and TRBJ2-1; 13 bases match TRBD2. J lost 0 bases, V lost 3 bases, and 11 bases had no gene match. This CDR3 has 20 amino acids. From germline, CDR1 is LNHDA and CDR2 SQIVND (reference sequence). The CDR3 DNA reads as TGTGCCAGTAGTATGTCTTTAGGAGGACTAGCGGGAGCCTCCTACAATGAGCAGTTCTTC. Translated, it gives CASSMSLGGLAGASYNEQFF.

The table lists this clonotype with many counts. The chain carries TRBV5-1 and TRBJ2-3; 12 bases align to TRBD2. This CDR3 spans 16 amino acids. V shed 4 bases, J shed 3 bases, and the junction held 6 bases outside the gene matches. Germline values: CDR1 SGHRS, CDR2 YFSETQ. CDR3 amino acids: CASSGGLAGLTDTQYF. The CDR3 DNA reads TGCGCCAGCAGCGGCGGACTAGCGGGATTAACAGATACGCAGTATTTT.

A few counts support this clonotype. The V call is TRBV7-6, the J call TRBJ2-1; unclear D gene. V lost 5 bases, J lost 9 bases, and 17 bases lay in between. Germline CDR1 reads SGHVS; CDR2 reads FNYEAQ. The CDR3 loop spans 14 amino acids. CDR3 nucleotides: TGTGCCAGCAGCCCACCCACTGTACGGGTTGAGCAGTTCTTC. Translated: CASSPPTVRVEQFF.

The chain uses TRBV20-1 and TRBJ2-1, with 10 bases fitting TRBD1. This CDR3 spans 16 amino acids. CDR1 is DFQATT, CDR2 SNEGSKA, per germline (reference sequence). J gave up 7 bases and V 5 bases, and 14 bases lay outside the gene matches. The chain's CDR3 is CSAEDRGFFPGNEQFF. In nucleotides, the CDR3 is TGCAGTGCTGAGGACAGGGGGTTCTTCCCCGGGAATGAGCAGTTCTTC.

This clonotype has a count of ten or more. For the CDR3, the DNA is TGTGCCAGCAGCTTCGATGGGAGGGCCTCGTACAATGAGCAGTTCTTC. Its protein is CASSFDGRASYNEQFF. This sequence joins TRBV5-6 and TRBJ2-1; 7 bases agree with TRBD2. CDR1 and CDR2 (germline): SGHDT, YYEEEE. This CDR3 is built from 16 residues. V was pared by 2 bases and J by 4 bases, with 9 bases of the junction left unmatched. Using reference TRBV5-6 and TRBJ2-1 for the parts outside the CDR3, the full variable domain is DAGVTQSPTHLIKTRGQQVTLRCSPKSGHDTVSWYQQALGQGPQFIFQYYEEEERQRGNFPDRFSGHQFPNYSSELNVNALLLGDSALYLCASSFDGRASYNEQFFGPGTRLTVL.

This clonotype came up a few times. The chain uses TRBV6-7 and TRBJ2-1, with D perhaps matching TRBD2 (6 bases). TRBV6-7 is designated an ORF whose function remains uncertain. Trimming shortened V by 2 bases and J by 5 bases, and 16 bases separated the two germline ends. There are 16 residues in the CDR3. Here the CDR3 DNA reads TGTGCCAGCAGTTACCCTGGGACTCAGTTCAACAATGAGCAGTTCTTC. Translated, it gives CASSYPGTQFNNEQFF.

This clonotype showed up just once. V is TRBV11-2 and J is TRBJ2-3; 15 bases are a match to TRBD2. The trim removed 3 bases at V and 1 base at J, leaving 11 bases unmatched. This CDR3 has 20 amino acids. Germline V gene data show CDR1 as SGHAT and CDR2 as FQNNGV. CDR3 nucleotide sequence: TGTGCCAGCAGCTTGAGGGGTCCGGGACTAGCGGGAGGTCGCACAGATACGCAGTATTTT. Translating it yields CASSLRGPGLAGGRTDTQYF.

V and J are TRBV4-2 and TRBJ2-1; 11 bases align to TRBD2. Germline CDR1 LGHNA, CDR2 YNFKEQ. Trimming removed 1 base from V and 4 bases from J; junction bases left unmatched: 3. The CDR3 is 16 amino acids. The CDR3 spells CASSQASGRPYNEQFF. The CDR3 region has the DNA TGTGCCAGCAGCCAAGCTAGCGGGAGGCCTTACAATGAGCAGTTCTTC.

This clonotype has just a few counts. The chain joins TRBV5-1 to TRBJ1-2; 9 bases align to TRBD1. The CDR3 is 14 amino acids. Trimming took 5 bases from V and 0 from J; bases not matched to a gene: 2. Germline V CDR1 and CDR2: SGHRS, YFSETQ. CDR3 in amino acids: CASRGQGTNYGYTF. CDR3 sequence (DNA): TGCGCCAGCAGGGGACAGGGCACTAACTATGGCTACACCTTC.

This rearrangement joins TRBV20-1 to TRBJ2-3; 7 bases fit TRBD2. Germline CDR1 is DFQATT and CDR2 is SNEGSKA (reference sequence). The V and J ends lost 2 bases and 1 base, in that order; junction bases with no gene match: 12. The CDR3 runs to 17 residues. The CDR3 DNA reads TGCAGTGCTAGAACCACTCAGCTGGCGGGAGGCACAGATACGCAGTATTTT. Its protein is CSARTTQLAGGTDTQYF.

The chain links TRBV4-1 to TRBJ2-2; possibly TRBD1 for D (6 bases). The CDR3 runs to 18 residues. With 0 bases removed from V and 0 bases from J, the gap between germline ends came to 14 bases. Germline assignment: CDR1 MGHRA and CDR2 YSYEKL. The CDR3 region has the DNA TGCGCCAGCAGCCAAGATTTTCTCCGGACAGCGAACACCGGGGAGCTGTTTTTT. It specifies CASSQDFLRTANTGELFF.

The V gene is TRBV12-3 or TRBV12-4, the J gene TRBJ2-1; D is unclear. Trimming cost V 5 bases and J 7 bases, with 9 bases left between them. The CDR3 has 12 amino acids. CDR3 residues: CASSPLVNEQFF. The CDR3 coding sequence is TGTGCCAGCAGTCCCCTTGTTAATGAGCAGTTCTTC.

Ten or more counts support this clonotype. V gene TRBV4-1 combines with J gene TRBJ1-1; D call uncertain. The CDR3 consists of 14 residues. Trimming removed 6 bases from V and 4 bases from J, with 15 bases in between. From germline, CDR1 is MGHRA and CDR2 YSYEKL. This CDR3 is CASSPPTRGTEAFF. The CDR3 coding sequence is TGCGCCAGCAGTCCTCCGACGCGGGGCACTGAAGCTTTCTTT.

Here the CDR3 reads CASSQEPGGYYEQYF. The CDR3 DNA reads as TGTGCCAGCAGCCAAGAACCCGGCGGATACTACGAGCAGTACTTC. V is TRBV4-2 and J is TRBJ2-7, with D unclear. CDR1 and CDR2 from the germline V gene are LGHNA and YNFKEQ. The CDR3 has 15 residues. Trimming left V 0 bases short and J 3 bases short, with 12 bases between.

This clonotype showed up just a few times. The V gene is TRBV6-2 or TRBV6-3, the J gene TRBJ1-1; D gene unclear. CDR1 is MNHEY, CDR2 SVGEGT, per germline. V was pared by 6 bases and J by 7 bases, with 12 bases between. The CDR3 is 12 amino acids. The CDR3 coding sequence is TGTGCCAGCAGACCTCGGACGGATGAAGCTTTCTTT. Its translation: CASRPRTDEAFF.

The table lists this clonotype with a few counts. The J gene is TRBJ2-7, the V gene TRBV5-1; 9 nucleotides match TRBD2. This CDR3 is 16 amino acids long. The germline V gene encodes CDR1 SGHRS and CDR2 YFSETQ. Germline trimming cut 3 bases from V and 6 bases from J; bases unmatched to any gene: 13. The CDR3 is CASSSAVLAGRGEQYF. The CDR3 DNA follows: TGCGCCAGCAGCTCCGCTGTTCTAGCGGGACGGGGCGAGCAGTACTTC. Full variable domain (remainder filled in from reference TRBV5-1 and TRBJ2-7): KAGVTQTPRYLIKTRGQQVTLSCSPISGHRSVSWYQQTPGQGLQFLFEYFSETQRNKGNFPGRFSGRQFSNSRSEMNVSTLELGDSALYLCASSSAVLAGRGEQYFGPGTRLTVT.